This TCR beta chain was documented in a study of shared clonotypes between healthy human individuals. Germline V gene lookup returns CDR1 SGHTA and CDR2 FQGNSA. The CDR3 length is 15 residues. Between the trimmed V and J ends, which lost 6 bases and 2 bases, there was a span of 14 bases. Assay used: immunoSEQ multiplex PCR; TCRdb lists only in-frame clones, some missing. The data hold some 1,900,000 clones, with around 96% observed a single time. Terminally differentiated effector memory CD45RA+ cells were excluded from the naive CD8 cells, which were CD45RO-negative and positively selected for CCR7.

The sequencing input was naive CD8+ T cells sorted from blood. This sequence was found in a man aged 18 to 30 in good health. V usage is TRBV7-2 and J usage is TRBJ1-3, with D possibly being TRBD1 (6 bases). CDR3 loop: CASSKGGITGNTIYF. CDR3 nucleotides: TGTGCCAGCAGTAAAGGGGGTATTACTGGAAACACCATATATTTT. The full variable domain, completed using reference TRBV7-2 and TRBJ1-3, is GAGVSQSPSNKVTEKGKDVELRCDPISGHTALYWYRQSLGQGLEFLIYFQGNSAPDKSGLPSDRFSAERTGGSVSTLTIQRTQQEDSAVYLCASSKGGITGNTIYFGEGSWLTVV.